This T cell receptor beta chain was retrieved from a study of regulatory T cells in long-lasting Graves disease. Investigators prepared the TCR beta libraries by applying iRepertoire HTBI primers and Arm-PCR of CDR3 regions. MiXCR, run by TCRdb on the multiplex PCR reads, gives a single entry per CDR3 protein. The repertoire holds a few hundred thousand distinct CDR3 sequences, with approximately 15% as singletons. The time point is: newly diagnosed GD, antithyroid drugs for less than 3 months. Extracted RNA from PBMCs served as the source of the TCR library. The patients included were those that came from an endocrinology department in Xi'an, China. The V end was cut by 5 bases, the J end by 1 base, with 17 bases between. This CDR3 has 16 residues. Germline CDR1 reads SGHRS; CDR2 reads YFSETQ. This clonotype was counted ten times or more. The same sample was also studied in work on T cells in Graves' hyperthyroidism and ophthalmopathy. That report notes: The study defined stable Graves' hyperthyroidism as no ophthalmopathy progression within 18 months. The HTBI set primed first-round TCR CDR3 RT-PCR. Blood also carried most thyroid clonotypes expanded above 0.001.

This sequence was found in a man aged 40-55 years with Graves disease. The sequencing here drew on peripheral blood mononuclear cells (PBMCs), taken at new diagnosis, from a patient treated with antithyroid drugs. The gene calls are TRBV5-1 and TRBJ2-3; maybe TRBD2 (6 bases). The CDR3 region is CASSEASASRTDTQYF. The CDR3 nucleotides are TGCGCCAGCAGTGAGGCTAGCGCCTCGCGCACAGATACGCAGTATTTT.